These 27 T cell receptor beta chains were sequenced from one sample in a study of blood T cells in healthy people across ages. Primers used in a second PCR of about 6 to 11 cycles were a sample-barcoded 5' primer and a J-beta primer mix. From the 5' RACE reads, TCRdb called clonotypes with MiXCR, one entry per CDR3 protein. The table shows 450,000 to 700,000 distinct CDR3 sequences, with approximately 25% occurring only once. The sample was blood. The receptors here all came from a woman in her 70s in good health.

Of note for this clonotype: Sequence at one end of the junction differs from germline and may be a read error. J is TRBJ2-1 and V is TRBV6-5; 9 bases match TRBD1. Germline values: CDR1 MNHEY, CDR2 SVGAGI. The CDR3 is made up of 16 amino acids. This chain's CDR3 is CAGSLDGQGWDNEQFF. The CDR3, as DNA: TGTGCCGGCAGTTTGGATGGACAGGGGTGGGACAATGAGCAGTTCTTC.

Concerning this clonotype itself: At one end, the junction sequence differs from germline, possibly due to a read error. The V gene is TRBV20-1, the J gene TRBJ2-5; D could derive from TRBD1 or TRBD2 (5 bases each). The length of the CDR3 is 11 residues. From germline, CDR1 is DFQATT and CDR2 SNEGSKA (reference sequence). CDR3 protein: CSAETGARKFF. The CDR3 nucleotides are TGCAGTGCCGAAACCGGGGCCAGGAAGTTCTTC.

The table lists this clonotype with a few counts. The gene calls are TRBV10-3 and TRBJ1-5; tentative D call: TRBD1 (5 bases). The V end lost 4 bases, the J end lost 6 bases, and 7 bases lay between the germline ends. CDR1 is ENHRY and CDR2 is SYGVKD in the germline V gene. The CDR3 has 12 amino acids. Here the CDR3 DNA reads TGTGCCATCAGTGCGACAGCTCAGCCCCAGCATTTT. Translating it yields CAISATAQPQHF.

V usage is TRBV7-3 and J usage is TRBJ1-1; D unresolved. The CDR3 is made up of 14 amino acids. V dropped 6 bases and J dropped 2 bases, with 13 bases sitting between them. Germline V lookup: CDR1 SGHTA, CDR2 FQGTGA. CDR3 sequence (DNA): TGTGCCAGCAGTTCCCTGGCAGTTAACACTGAAGCTTTCTTT. Translation gives CASSSLAVNTEAFF.

This clonotype was observed a few times. V and J are TRBV2 and TRBJ1-1, with TRBD1 matching over 7 bases. V lost 6 bases, J lost 6 bases, and 7 bases stayed unmatched. CDR1 is SNHLY, CDR2 FYNNEI, per germline. This CDR3 has 13 amino acids. CDR3 nucleotide sequence: TGTGCCAGCAGAGATACAGGGGTGGCTGAAGCTTTCTTT. Amino acids: CASRDTGVAEAFF.

This chain joins TRBV5-1 and TRBJ1-1; D is possibly TRBD1 (6 bases). V gave up 0 bases and J gave up 0 bases, with 12 bases separating them. Germline values: CDR1 SGHRS, CDR2 YFSETQ. This CDR3 has 16 residues. CDR3 DNA sequence: TGCGCCAGCAGCTTGGGGGGGGGCCAGTTGAACACTGAAGCTTTCTTT. It encodes CASSLGGGQLNTEAFF.

V is TRBV15 and J is TRBJ2-4; D might be TRBD1 (7 bases). Germline CDR1 reads LNHNV; CDR2 reads YYDKDF (reference sequence). This CDR3 spans 14 amino acids. V lost 6 bases, J lost 10 bases, and 19 bases lay in between. The CDR3 spells CATSRRDSRGIQYF. The CDR3 nucleotides read TGTGCCACCAGTAGGAGGGACAGTAGAGGGATTCAGTACTTC.

CDR3 nucleotide sequence: TGCAGCGTGGCCCAGGGTTTCAGCACTGAAGCTTTCTTT. This sequence encodes CSVAQGFSTEAFF. V gene TRBV29-1 combines with J gene TRBJ1-1; a possible D gene is TRBD1 (5 bases). The CDR3 has 13 residues. Germline CDR1 is SQVTM and CDR2 is ANQGSEA. V was shortened by 6 bases and J by 4 bases, with 15 bases between the two germline ends.

V is TRBV3-1 and J is TRBJ2-3, with D unclear. Germline V gene lookup returns CDR1 LGHDT and CDR2 YNNKEL (reference sequence). Trimming removed 0 bases from V and 1 base from J, with 8 bases in between. CDR3 length equals 15 residues. This CDR3 reads CASSQDWLGTDTQYF. The CDR3 bases are TGTGCCAGCAGCCAAGATTGGTTGGGCACAGATACGCAGTATTTT.

The chain joins TRBV20-1 to TRBJ1-1; D is unresolved. CDR3 size: 14 residues. CDR1 and CDR2 (germline): DFQATT, SNEGSKA (reference sequence). V shed 8 bases and J shed 5 bases, with 21 bases lying between them. CDR3 DNA sequence: TGCAGTACGACGGTCAACAGAAGGGAGACTGAAGCTTTCTTT. Translating gives CSTTVNRRETEAFF.

This clonotype was seen a few times. The rearrangement uses TRBV7-8 and TRBJ2-6; D call uncertain. Per germline, CDR1 SGHVS and CDR2 FQNEAQ. Trimming removed 3 bases at V and 6 bases at J, with 6 bases between. The CDR3 is made up of 13 amino acids. The DNA for the CDR3 is TGTGCCAGCAGCTTTTCGCTGGCCAACGTCCTGACTTTC. Translation gives CASSFSLANVLTF. Full variable domain (missing parts from reference TRBV7-8 and TRBJ2-6): GAGVSQSPRYKVAKRGQDVALRCDPISGHVSLFWYQQALGQGPEFLTYFQNEAQLDKSGLPSDRFFAERPEGSVSTLKIQRTQQEDSAVYLCASSFSLANVLTFGAGSRLTVL.

This clonotype was found a few times. The chain couples TRBV7-2 to TRBJ2-3, with TRBD2 matching over 12 bases. The germline gives CDR1 SGHTA, CDR2 FQGNSA. CDR3 length equals 14 residues. V shed 7 bases, J shed 5 bases, and the junction held 4 bases outside the gene matches. DNA of the CDR3: TGTGCCAGCATACTAGCGGGGGGAGTAGATACGCAGTATTTT. As protein: CASILAGGVDTQYF.

This chain uses TRBV7-2 with TRBJ2-1; the match to TRBD2 covers 7 bases. The V and J ends lost 5 bases and 8 bases, in that order; junction bases with no gene match: 12. Germline CDR1 reads SGHTA; CDR2 reads FQGNSA. The CDR3 covers 15 residues. CDR3 protein: CASSGPFGGGYEQFF. Written as DNA, the CDR3 is TGTGCCAGCAGCGGACCGTTTGGGGGGGGTTATGAGCAGTTCTTC.

V usage is TRBV5-1 and J usage is TRBJ2-1; tentatively, D is TRBD2 (6 bases). Germline loops: CDR1 SGHRS, CDR2 YFSETQ. Trimming removed 1 base from V and 6 bases from J, with 14 bases in between. This CDR3 is 15 amino acids long. CDR3 sequence: CASSLLGLPSNEQFF. DNA of the CDR3: TGCGCCAGCAGCTTGCTGGGACTTCCCTCCAATGAGCAGTTCTTC.

The rearrangement joins TRBV7-8 to TRBJ2-3; TRBD1 agrees at 8 bases. Germline values: CDR1 SGHVS, CDR2 FQNEAQ. After removal of 5 bases from V and 5 bases from J, the junction contained 12 bases not matched to a gene. This CDR3 spans 16 amino acids. In nucleotides, the CDR3 is TGTGCCAGCAGCCACCAGGCAGGGGGCAAGAGAGATACGCAGTATTTT. It is translated as CASSHQAGGKRDTQYF.

The chain links TRBV5-1 to TRBJ2-7, with D uncertain. V lost 0 bases and J 3 bases, leaving 7 bases between the germline ends. Germline V gives CDR1 SGHRS, CDR2 YFSETQ. The CDR3 has 13 residues. The CDR3 DNA follows: TGCGCCAGCAGCTTGGTACCTATCTACGAGCAGTACTTC. This encodes CASSLVPIYEQYF.

This clonotype was seen only a few times. The chain joins TRBV5-1 to TRBJ2-5; D unclear. Trimming left V 0 bases short and J 6 bases short, with 12 bases between. CDR3 length: 14 amino acids. Germline loops: CDR1 SGHRS, CDR2 YFSETQ. CDR3 in amino acids: CASSLAGSSKTQYF. For the CDR3, the DNA is TGCGCCAGCAGCTTGGCGGGCTCCTCGAAGACCCAGTACTTC.

This clonotype occurred a few times. The rearrangement uses TRBV6-6 and TRBJ1-3; no clear D gene. Germline-derived CDR1 and CDR2 are MNHNY and SVGAGI (reference sequence). V was pared by 2 bases and J by 3 bases, with 5 bases between. The CDR3 loop spans 13 amino acids. DNA for the CDR3: TGTGCCAGCAGTTACAAGGATGGAAACACCATATATTTT. The encoded protein is CASSYKDGNTIYF.

This clonotype was recorded at least ten times. J is TRBJ2-7 and V is TRBV5-6, with TRBD1 identical over 9 bases. Looked up from germline, CDR1 is SGHDT and CDR2 is YYEEEE. Losses at the gene ends were 1 base for V and 6 bases for J; bases not matched to a gene: 8. The CDR3 covers 15 residues. The CDR3 nucleotides are TGTGCCAGCAGCTTGCCGAGGACAGGGGTATCCGAGCAGTACTTC. Its protein is CASSLPRTGVSEQYF.

This clonotype was seen a single time. This CDR3 is CASSLRAANAQHF. DNA of the CDR3: TGTGCCAGCAGCCTCCGGGCGGCTAACGCCCAGCATTTT. V usage is TRBV16 and J usage is TRBJ1-5; D remains ambiguous. V lost 4 bases and J 11 bases, leaving 15 bases between the germline ends. This CDR3 spans 13 amino acids. Germline CDR1 KGHSY, CDR2 FQNENV.

With regard to this clonotype: The junction shows a germline mismatch at one end, possibly a read error. The rearrangement links TRBV6-2 or TRBV6-3 to TRBJ2-7, with D perhaps TRBD1 or TRBD2 (6 bases each). The CDR3 has 15 amino acids. CDR1 and CDR2 from the germline V gene are MNHEY and SVGEGT. In nucleotides, the CDR3 is TGTGCCAGCTCTCAATTGGGGGGCCCGAGTCGCGAGCAGTGCTTC. This encodes CASSQLGGPSREQCF.

The chain carries TRBV20-1 and TRBJ1-2; D gene ambiguous. The CDR3 is 11 amino acids. Trimming left V 3 bases short and J 3 bases short, with 5 bases between. CDR1 and CDR2 (germline): DFQATT, SNEGSKA (reference sequence). CDR3 nucleotides: TGCAGTGCTAGGCAGGACTATGGCTACACCTTC. It yields the protein CSARQDYGYTF.

This clonotype was observed a few times. This chain joins TRBV6-5 and TRBJ1-1, with D possibly TRBD1 on 6 matching bases. Between the trimmed V and J ends, which lost 6 bases and 0 bases, there was a span of 14 bases. In germline, CDR1 is MNHEY, CDR2 SVGAGI. This CDR3 has 15 amino acids. The DNA for the CDR3 is TGTGCCAGCAGCTATACAGGGACCTTGAACACTGAAGCTTTCTTT. Protein sequence: CASSYTGTLNTEAFF.

The chain couples TRBV14 to TRBJ1-6; no firm D call. The CDR3 consists of 18 residues. V lost 0 bases and J 4 bases, leaving 16 bases between the germline ends. The germline V gene encodes CDR1 SGHDN and CDR2 FVKESK. CDR3 region: CASSQDQEGGFYNSPLHF. DNA for the CDR3: TGTGCCAGCAGCCAAGATCAAGAGGGCGGATTTTATAATTCACCCCTCCACTTT.

The chain carries TRBV29-1 and TRBJ1-1; D ambiguous. The CDR3 contains 12 residues. V was cut by 4 bases and J by 2 bases, with 8 bases left in between. The V gene's germline CDR1 is SQVTM and CDR2 ANQGSEA. Here the CDR3 reads CSVASANTEAFF. CDR3 sequence (DNA): TGCAGCGTTGCATCAGCCAACACTGAAGCTTTCTTT.

This clonotype was observed a handful of times. The chain carries TRBV7-3 and TRBJ2-5; 15 nucleotides align to TRBD2. The J call may be wrong; the DNA end is better matched by TRBJ2-1. The CDR3 extends over 14 amino acids. CDR1 and CDR2 from the germline V gene are SGHTA and FQGTGA. The CDR3 region is CASSLGTSGGPQFF. CDR3 in DNA: TGTGCCAGCAGCTTAGGGACTAGCGGGGGGCCCCAGTTCTTC.

This clonotype was detected only a few times. The genes are TRBV5-5 and TRBJ2-1; 11 nucleotides agree with TRBD2. Looked up from germline, CDR1 is SGHKS and CDR2 is YYEKEE (reference sequence). The CDR3 has 14 residues. V dropped 5 bases and J dropped 6; count of bases not matched to a gene: 4. The CDR3 sequence is CASSYGLAGNEQFF. The CDR3 coding sequence is TGTGCCAGCAGTTACGGACTAGCGGGCAATGAGCAGTTCTTC.